A selection of T cell receptor beta chains follows, all from one sample in a study of cytomegalovirus exposure and HLA in healthy donors. The table came from immunoSEQ multiplex PCR; TCRdb's copy has only in-frame clones and leaves some out. This table has some 48,000 clones, 94% appearing once. The sequenced sample was PBMCs. The receptors come from a woman between 18 and 30 years old in good health and CMV-seropositive. CDR3s include the opening cysteine and the closing phenylalanine or tryptophan. The order of the fields is D gene, V gene, J gene, clone size, CDR3 protein, CDR3 DNA. A D gene is named only where the DNA matches it firmly. Size values are once, few and many counts, or a class for expanded clones, and some rows have none.

TRBD1,TRBV27,TRBJ2-7,NA,CASSSQGASYEQYF,TGTGCCAGCAGTTCCCAGGGGGCCTCCTACGAGCAGTACTTC
NA,TRBV27,TRBJ2-5,NA,CASSLSSRGVLETQYF,TGTGCCAGCAGTTTATCCTCACGGGGTGTGTTGGAGACCCAGTACTTC
TRBD2,TRBV7-4,TRBJ2-1,once,CASINPPGLALNEQFF,TGTGCCAGCATCAACCCCCCGGGACTAGCGTTAAATGAGCAGTTCTTC
NA,TRBV11-2,TRBJ1-2,NA,CASSLGGGGGYTF,TGTGCCAGCAGCTTAGGAGGCGGGGGAGGCTACACCTTC
TRBD1,TRBV5-1,TRBJ2-3,NA,CASSPRGLPDTQYF,TGCGCCAGCAGCCCCAGGGGGCTCCCAGATACGCAGTATTTT
NA,TRBV6-1,TRBJ1-4,NA,CASSEGVGTGYEKLFF,TGTGCCAGCAGTGAAGGGGTAGGAACAGGTTATGAAAAACTGTTTTTT
NA,TRBV5-6,TRBJ2-7,once,CASSLGQFYEQYF,TGTGCCAGCAGCTTGGGACAATTCTACGAGCAGTACTTC
TRBD2,TRBV10-3,TRBJ2-7,NA,CAISESGAGAYEQYF,TGTGCCATCAGTGAATCCGGAGCGGGAGCCTACGAGCAGTACTTC
TRBD1,TRBV7-2,TRBJ1-2,NA,CASSSTGGYGYTF,TGTGCCAGCAGCTCCACAGGGGGCTATGGCTACACCTTC
NA,TRBV18,TRBJ1-2,NA,CASSPNSHLYGYTF,TGTGCCAGCTCACCTAACAGTCATCTCTATGGCTACACCTTC
TRBD2,TRBV11-1,TRBJ2-1,NA,CASSFGSGWNEQFF,TGTGCCAGCAGCTTCGGTAGCGGGTGGAATGAGCAGTTCTTC
TRBD1,TRBV18,TRBJ1-3,NA,CASSPLTGGYSGNTIYF,TGTGCCAGCTCACCACTAACAGGGGGTTACTCTGGAAACACCATATATTTT
NA,TRBV5-5,TRBJ2-5,NA,CASSLVPGFSAETQYF,TGTGCCAGCAGCTTGGTCCCGGGGTTTAGCGCGGAGACCCAGTACTTC
NA,TRBV25-1,TRBJ1-4,few,CASSPPITGANEKLFF,TGTGCCAGCAGCCCCCCTATTACAGGTGCTAATGAAAAACTGTTTTTT
TRBD2,TRBV7-3,TRBJ2-1,NA,CASSPEGLAGGANEQFF,TGTGCCAGCAGCCCAGAGGGACTAGCGGGAGGAGCCAATGAGCAGTTCTTC
TRBD2,TRBV10-3,TRBJ2-3,NA,CAISELASGSTDTQYF,TGTGCCATCAGTGAGCTGGCTAGCGGTAGCACAGATACGCAGTATTTT
NA,TRBV5-6,TRBJ2-7,NA,CASSFAGRSYEQYF,TGTGCCAGCAGCTTTGCAGGGAGGTCCTACGAGCAGTACTTC
TRBD2,TRBV7-2,TRBJ2-7,NA,CASSLILSGKREQYF,TGTGCCAGCAGCTTGATCCTTAGCGGGAAACGCGAGCAGTACTTC
NA,TRBV7-2,TRBJ2-7,NA,CASSLRELGYEQYF,TGTGCCAGCAGCTTAAGGGAGTTAGGCTACGAGCAGTACTTC
TRBD1,TRBV7-9,TRBJ2-7,NA,CASSARDSNYEQYF,TGTGCCAGCAGCGCCCGGGACAGCAACTACGAGCAGTACTTC
TRBD1,TRBV7-8,TRBJ2-2,NA,CASSLDRVGTGELFF,TGTGCCAGCAGCCTCGACAGGGTGGGGACCGGGGAGCTGTTTTTT
TRBD1,TRBV5-1,TRBJ2-5,NA,CASSLRTGGQETQYF,TGCGCCAGCAGCCTTCGGACAGGGGGCCAAGAGACCCAGTACTTC
TRBD2,TRBV2,TRBJ2-1,NA,CASSDASGSSYNEQFF,TGTGCCAGCAGTGACGCTAGCGGGAGCTCCTACAATGAGCAGTTCTTC
NA,TRBV27,TRBJ1-1,NA,CASSPLRSQMNTEAFF,TGTGCCAGCAGTCCCCTCCGCTCCCAGATGAACACTGAAGCTTTCTTT
NA,TRBV28,TRBJ1-5,NA,CASSPTEGSSNQPQHF,TGTGCCAGCAGCCCAACGGAGGGCTCTAGCAATCAGCCCCAGCATTTT
NA,TRBV27,TRBJ1-6,NA,CASSLGLSYNSPLHF,TGTGCCAGCAGTTTAGGACTTAGTTATAATTCACCCCTCCACTTT
NA,TRBV7-2,TRBJ1-2,NA,CASSLPGGYGYTF,TGTGCCAGCAGCTTACCCGGGGGCTATGGCTACACCTTC
NA,TRBV4-1,TRBJ1-1,NA,CASSQERVGGTEAFF,TGCGCCAGCAGCCAAGAGAGGGTAGGTGGCACTGAAGCTTTCTTT
NA,TRBV20-1,TRBJ2-7,NA,CSARNTYEQYF,TGCAGTGCTAGAAATACCTACGAGCAGTACTTC
NA,TRBV4-2,TRBJ1-1,few,CASSQNQENTEAFF,TGTGCCAGCAGCCAGAATCAGGAGAACACTGAAGCTTTCTTT
TRBD2,TRBV11-3,TRBJ2-7,NA,CASSSTGTSGSYEQYF,TGTGCCAGCAGCTCGACCGGGACTAGCGGCTCCTACGAGCAGTACTTC
NA,TRBV19,TRBJ1-5,NA,CASSIENIHSNQPQHF,TGTGCCAGTAGTATAGAAAACATCCATAGCAATCAGCCCCAGCATTTT
NA,TRBV6-5,TRBJ2-5,once,CASSYNGRDETQYF,TGTGCCAGCAGTTACAATGGGAGAGATGAGACCCAGTACTTC
NA,TRBV19,TRBJ1-5,NA,CASRPQGGNQPQHF,TGTGCCAGTAGGCCGCAGGGCGGCAATCAGCCCCAGCATTTT
NA,TRBV5-1,TRBJ2-1,NA,CASSLVGGSGGRNEQFF,TGCGCCAGCAGCTTGGTAGGGGGCTCCGGAGGGAGGAATGAGCAGTTCTTC
TRBD2,TRBV7-9,TRBJ2-1,NA,CASSSTAGGMIYNEQFF,TGTGCCAGCAGCAGTACTGCGGGAGGTATGATTTACAATGAGCAGTTCTTC
TRBD2,TRBV7-7,TRBJ2-5,NA,CASSLAGLAGETQYF,TGTGCTAGCAGCTTAGCGGGACTAGCGGGAGAGACCCAGTACTTC
TRBD2,TRBV5-1,TRBJ2-2,NA,CASSWGTSSGELFF,TGCGCCAGCAGCTGGGGGACTAGCTCCGGGGAGCTGTTTTTT
NA,TRBV5-4,TRBJ2-5,NA,CASSLPRETQYF,TGTGCCAGCAGCTTACCGAGAGAGACCCAGTACTTC
TRBD1,TRBV27,TRBJ1-4,NA,CASSSTGANEKLFF,TGTGCCAGCAGTTCGACAGGGGCCAATGAAAAACTGTTTTTT
NA,TRBV11-3,TRBJ1-1,NA,CASSRQNTEAFF,TGTGCCAGCAGTCGACAGAACACTGAAGCTTTCTTT
NA,TRBV19,TRBJ1-2,NA,CASSIDGGGSSGYTF,TGTGCCAGTAGTATAGATGGCGGGGGGTCTTCTGGCTACACCTTC
TRBD2,TRBV19,TRBJ2-7,NA,CASSRGGTVYEQYF,TGTGCCAGTAGCCGGGGGGGCACGGTTTACGAGCAGTACTTC
TRBD2,TRBV11-3,TRBJ2-1,NA,CASSPGTSGNYNEQFF,TGTGCCAGCAGTCCCGGGACTAGCGGGAACTACAATGAGCAGTTCTTC
TRBD2,TRBV28,TRBJ2-1,NA,CASTLSGLAGYNEQFF,TGTGCCAGCACCCTATCGGGACTAGCGGGATACAATGAGCAGTTCTTC
TRBD2,TRBV6-4,TRBJ2-3,NA,CASRALAGRTDTQYF,TGTGCCAGCAGGGCCTTAGCGGGGCGCACAGATACGCAGTATTTT
NA,TRBV30,TRBJ2-7,NA,CAWSVPPRHPYEQYF,TGTGCCTGGAGTGTCCCCCCCAGACACCCCTACGAGCAGTACTTC
TRBD2,TRBV7-3,TRBJ2-3,NA,CASGPSGRDTQYF,TGTGCCAGCGGTCCTAGCGGGAGAGATACGCAGTATTTT
NA,TRBV21-1,TRBJ2-3,NA,CASSMPGLAGYWDTQYF,TGTGCCAGCAGCATGCCGGGACTAGCGGGATATTGGGATACGCAGTATTTT
NA,TRBV27,TRBJ2-4,few,CASSLNPVLSAGAKNIQYF,TGTGCCAGCAGTTTGAACCCGGTACTTTCAGCAGGGGCCAAAAACATTCAGTACTTC
NA,TRBV28,TRBJ2-7,NA,CASTQTGQARGEQYF,TGTGCCAGCACACAGACGGGACAAGCTAGAGGGGAGCAGTACTTC